A single T cell receptor (beta chain) is shown here with its context. Its cognate antigen is unknown. Trimming took 3 bases from V and 7 from J, leaving 19 bases between them. The CDR3 length is 16 residues. Germline lookup yields CDR1 SNHLY and CDR2 FYNNEI. The source of the sample is a study of cytomegalovirus exposure and HLA in healthy donors. Whole-study findings and limits: Sequences of the TCR beta chain were said to predict the HLA-A and HLA-B alleles of most subjects accurately. Around 160 TCR beta chains were listed as cytomegalovirus-associated. It emerged from a later analysis that several of the most significant clusters appeared to be linked to common viral pathogens.

PCR amplification relied on 60 Vbeta primers (plus 13 Jbeta primers). The assay was immunoSEQ multiplex PCR, and TCRdb's table has in-frame clones only and misses some. The sample includes around 140,000 clones, about 78% of them seen just once. The rearrangement uses TRBV2 and TRBJ2-1; no firm D call. Sequencing used PBMCs. The source is a female donor in good health and CMV-seronegative. CDR3 sequence reads: CASSDLDPAKWNEQFF. The CDR3 nucleotides are TGTGCCAGCAGTGACTTAGACCCAGCGAAATGGAATGAGCAGTTCTTC.